The 8 T cell receptor beta chains below were found in one sample sequenced in a study of glioma-infiltrating T cells. TCR alpha and beta CDR3 regions were amplified from RNA using iRepertoire nested multiplex PCR. Using its own MiXCR run on the multiplex PCR reads, TCRdb lists one record per CDR3 protein. The table records more than 85,000 distinct CDR3 sequences, around 25% of them present only once. The sequencing input was glioma tissue, nonneoplastic brain tissue, or PBMCs (not recorded which). These receptor sequences come from a human donor with low-grade glioma or glioblastoma, undergoing nonglioma brain surgery, or in good health (not recorded which).

Ten or more counts support this clonotype. The rearrangement uses TRBV6-1 and TRBJ1-1; tentative D call: TRBD1 (5 bases). V gave up 5 bases and J gave up 1 base, with 8 bases separating them. The germline V gene has CDR1 MNHNS and CDR2 SASEGT. There are 13 residues in the CDR3. The CDR3 region is CASSLTANTEAFF. Written as DNA, the CDR3 is TGTGCCAGCAGTTTGACAGCGAACACTGAAGCTTTCTTT.

A word on this clonotype: The germline gene is not matched at one end of the junction; a read error may be the cause. The chain links TRBV6-6 to TRBJ2-1, with 7 bases lining up with TRBD2. Germline loops: CDR1 MNHNY, CDR2 SVGAGI (reference sequence). The CDR3 sequence is 19 residues long. CDR3 sequence: CSSSSAYMLAVSYYNEQFF. In DNA, the CDR3 is TGTTCCAGCAGTTCCGCTTATATGCTAGCGGTTAGCTACTACAATGAGCAGTTCTTC.

This clonotype was recorded at least ten times. The chain recombines TRBV4-1 with TRBJ2-1; the D is unclear. V was clipped by 2 bases and J by 5 bases, with 10 bases between them. CDR3 length: 14 amino acids. The germline gives CDR1 MGHRA, CDR2 YSYEKL. This CDR3 reads CASSQTQTHNEQFF. CDR3 DNA: TGCGCCAGCAGCCAAACCCAGACCCACAATGAGCAGTTCTTC.

There are many counts of this clonotype. The gene calls are TRBV18 and TRBJ1-6; 8 bases fit TRBD1. Germline CDR1 and CDR2: KGHSH and LQKENI. CDR3 length equals 14 residues. V lost 4 bases to trimming and J lost 6 bases; unmatched junction nucleotides: 2. CDR3 amino acids: CASSQDRVNSPLHF. The CDR3 DNA reads as TGTGCCAGCTCACAGGACAGGGTTAATTCACCCCTCCACTTT.

The chain is built from TRBV29-1 and TRBJ1-1; 8 bases align to TRBD1. The V and J ends lost 3 bases and 4 bases, in that order; junction bases with no gene match: 4. The CDR3 is 13 amino acids. Germline CDR1 and CDR2: SQVTM and ANQGSEA. CDR3 in amino acids: CSVDVTGGTEAFF. As DNA, the CDR3 is TGCAGCGTTGATGTAACAGGGGGCACTGAAGCTTTCTTT.

In this sample, this clonotype turned up many times. This chain connects TRBV12-3 or TRBV12-4 to TRBJ2-7; D not resolved. The CDR3 extends over 11 amino acids. V was cut by 2 bases and J by 6 bases, with 5 bases left in between. CDR3 sequence (DNA): TGTGCCAGCAGTTTAACGGGCGAGCAGTACTTC. It yields the protein CASSLTGEQYF.

At least ten counts were recorded for this clonotype. The chain links TRBV4-1 to TRBJ1-2, with D possibly matching TRBD1 (6 bases). The V gene lost 3 bases and the J gene lost 7 bases, with 6 bases spanning the gap. In germline, CDR1 is MGHRA, CDR2 YSYEKL. The length of the CDR3 is 11 residues. CDR3 sequence (DNA): TGCGCCAGCAGCCACAGGGGTGGCTACACCTTC. Residues: CASSHRGGYTF.

This clonotype occurred many times. The rearrangement joins TRBV20-1 to TRBJ2-7; either TRBD1 or TRBD2 may supply D (5 bases each). Trimming removed 1 base from V and 5 bases from J, with 15 bases in between. CDR3 length equals 14 residues. CDR1 is DFQATT and CDR2 is SNEGSKA in the germline V gene (reference sequence). Written as DNA, the CDR3 is TGCAGTGCTAGAGTGGGACGGGCCGTGAACGAGCAGTACTTC. This encodes CSARVGRAVNEQYF.